This TCR beta chain is drawn from a study of vaccination and CD4 T cells after COVID-19. The treatment denotes: roughly ten-day PBMC culture with coronavirus spike peptide pools or control peptides (ViraFEST assay). Each of days 3 and 7 saw half the medium replaced by fresh IL-2 medium. The Oncomine TCR Beta short-read assay sequenced DNA from cultured CD4+ T cells. TCRdb passed the PCR reads through MiXCR, listing each CDR3 protein once. Among about 18,000 distinct CDR3 sequences listed, roughly three fifths were seen once. CDR1 is DFQATT and CDR2 is SNEGSKA in the germline V gene (reference sequence). The CDR3 length is 11 residues. V lost 7 bases, J lost 2 bases, and 9 bases lay in between. Comments on this clonotype: What it binds is unknown.

The rearrangement joins TRBV20-1 to TRBJ2-7; a weak D match, TRBD2 (5 bases). The sample was CD4+ T cells from blood, cultured in vitro, taken before SARS-CoV-2 vaccination. The TCR originated in a human donor who had recovered from COVID-19. CDR3 residues: CSGDYAYEQYF. The CDR3 DNA is TGCAGTGGTGACTACGCCTACGAGCAGTACTTC.